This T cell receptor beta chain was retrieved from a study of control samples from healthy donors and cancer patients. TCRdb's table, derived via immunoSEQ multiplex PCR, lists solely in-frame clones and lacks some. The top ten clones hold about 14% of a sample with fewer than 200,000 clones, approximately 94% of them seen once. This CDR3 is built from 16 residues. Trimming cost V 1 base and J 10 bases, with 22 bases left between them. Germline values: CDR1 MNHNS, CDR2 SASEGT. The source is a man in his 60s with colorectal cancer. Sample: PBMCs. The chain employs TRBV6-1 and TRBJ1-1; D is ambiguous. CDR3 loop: CASSEGVLGLSRLAFF. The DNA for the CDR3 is TGTGCCAGCAGTGAAGGGGTTCTCGGGCTTTCTCGGTTAGCTTTCTTT.